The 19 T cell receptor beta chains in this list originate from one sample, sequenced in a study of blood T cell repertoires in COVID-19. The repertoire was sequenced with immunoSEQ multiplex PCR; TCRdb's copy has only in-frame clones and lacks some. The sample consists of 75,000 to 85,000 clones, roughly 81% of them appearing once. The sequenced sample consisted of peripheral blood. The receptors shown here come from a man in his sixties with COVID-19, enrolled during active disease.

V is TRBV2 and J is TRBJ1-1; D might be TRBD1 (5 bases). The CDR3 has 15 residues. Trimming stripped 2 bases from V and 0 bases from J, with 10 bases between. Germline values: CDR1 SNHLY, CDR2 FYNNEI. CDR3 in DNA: TGTGCCAGCAGTGAACGGGGGATAATGAACACTGAAGCTTTCTTT. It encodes CASSERGIMNTEAFF.

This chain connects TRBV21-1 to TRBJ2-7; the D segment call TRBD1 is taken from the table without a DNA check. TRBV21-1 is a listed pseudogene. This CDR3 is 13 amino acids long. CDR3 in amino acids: CASSKLLQCEQYF. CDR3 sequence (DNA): TGTGCCAGCAGCAAACTCCTTCAGTGCGAGCAGTACTTC.

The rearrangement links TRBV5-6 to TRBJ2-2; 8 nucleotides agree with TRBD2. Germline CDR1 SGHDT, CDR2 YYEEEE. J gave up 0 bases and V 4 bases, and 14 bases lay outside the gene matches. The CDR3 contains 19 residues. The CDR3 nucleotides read TGTGCCAGCAGCCCTCCCCCCCCGTTAGCGGGGACGAACACCGGGGAGCTGTTTTTT. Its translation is CASSPPPPLAGTNTGELFF.

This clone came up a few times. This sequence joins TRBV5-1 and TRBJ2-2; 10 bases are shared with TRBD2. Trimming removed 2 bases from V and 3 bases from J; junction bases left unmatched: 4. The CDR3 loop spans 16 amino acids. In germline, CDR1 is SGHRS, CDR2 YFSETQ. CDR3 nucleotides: TGCGCCAGCAGCTTCCTTCTAGCGGGAGACACCGGGGAGCTGTTTTTT. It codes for CASSFLLAGDTGELFF.

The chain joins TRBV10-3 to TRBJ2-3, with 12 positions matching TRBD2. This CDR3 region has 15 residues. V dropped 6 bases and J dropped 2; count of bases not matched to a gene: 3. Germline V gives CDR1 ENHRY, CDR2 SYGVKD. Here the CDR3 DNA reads TGTGCCATCAGGACTAGCGGGAGCGACACAGATACGCAGTATTTT. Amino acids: CAIRTSGSDTDTQYF.

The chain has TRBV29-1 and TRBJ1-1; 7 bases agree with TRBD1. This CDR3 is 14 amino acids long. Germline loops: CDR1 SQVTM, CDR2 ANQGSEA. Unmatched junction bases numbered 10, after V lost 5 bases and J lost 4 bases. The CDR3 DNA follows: TGCAGCGTTAGATACAGGGGAATTGGCACTGAAGCTTTCTTT. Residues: CSVRYRGIGTEAFF.

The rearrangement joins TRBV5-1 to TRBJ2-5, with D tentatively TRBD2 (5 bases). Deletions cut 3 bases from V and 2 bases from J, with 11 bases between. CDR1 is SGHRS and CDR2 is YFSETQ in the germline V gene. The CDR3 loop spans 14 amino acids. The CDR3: CASSSGKGQETQYF. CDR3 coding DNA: TGCGCCAGCAGCTCGGGAAAGGGACAAGAGACCCAGTACTTC.

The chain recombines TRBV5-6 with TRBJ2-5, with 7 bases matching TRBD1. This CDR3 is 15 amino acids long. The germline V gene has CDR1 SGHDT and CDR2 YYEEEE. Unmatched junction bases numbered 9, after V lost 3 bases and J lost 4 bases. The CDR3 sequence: CASSSGQARGETQYF. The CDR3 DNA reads TGTGCCAGCAGCTCAGGACAGGCCAGGGGAGAGACCCAGTACTTC.

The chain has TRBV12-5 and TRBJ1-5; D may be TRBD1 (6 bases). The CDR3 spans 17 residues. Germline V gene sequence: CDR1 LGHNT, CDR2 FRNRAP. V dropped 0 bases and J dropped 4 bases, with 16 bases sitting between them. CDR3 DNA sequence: TGTGCTAGTGGTTTGGTACAGGGTAATTTTGGAAATCAGCCCCAGCATTTT. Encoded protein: CASGLVQGNFGNQPQHF.

CDR3 amino acids: CASSLWTGDEQYF. CDR3 sequence (DNA): TGTGCCAGCAGCTTATGGACAGGGGACGAGCAGTACTTC. The J gene is TRBJ2-7, the V gene TRBV13; 9 positions agree with TRBD1. The CDR3 covers 13 residues. Looked up from germline, CDR1 is PRHDT and CDR2 is FYEKMQ (reference sequence). The J segment lost 5 bases and the V segment lost 2 bases, leaving 1 base of the junction unmatched.

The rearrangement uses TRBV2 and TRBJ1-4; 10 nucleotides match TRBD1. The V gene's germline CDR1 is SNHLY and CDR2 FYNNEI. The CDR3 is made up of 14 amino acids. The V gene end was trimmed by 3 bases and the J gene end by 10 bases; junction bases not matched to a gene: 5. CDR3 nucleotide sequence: TGTGCCAGCAGTGAGGGACAGGGGAGGCCAAAACTGTTTTTT. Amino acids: CASSEGQGRPKLFF.

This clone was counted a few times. The CDR3 nucleotides read TGTGCCAGCAGTTACTCGCGGGGCATTTTTGGCTACACCTTC. This codes for CASSYSRGIFGYTF. The V call is TRBV6-5, the J call TRBJ1-2; the D gene is possibly TRBD1 (5 bases). The CDR3 spans 14 residues. Trimming removed 0 bases from V and 7 bases from J, with 12 bases in between. Germline CDR1 is MNHEY and CDR2 is SVGAGI.

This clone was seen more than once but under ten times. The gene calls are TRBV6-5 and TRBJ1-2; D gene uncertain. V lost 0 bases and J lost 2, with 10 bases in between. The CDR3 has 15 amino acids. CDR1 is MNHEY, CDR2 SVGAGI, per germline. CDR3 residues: CASSYSPRGNYGYTF. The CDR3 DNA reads TGTGCCAGCAGTTACTCGCCAAGAGGGAACTATGGCTACACCTTC.

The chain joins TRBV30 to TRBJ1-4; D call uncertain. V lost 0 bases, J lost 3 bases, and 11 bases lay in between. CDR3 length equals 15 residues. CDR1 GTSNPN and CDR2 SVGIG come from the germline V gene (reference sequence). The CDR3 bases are TGTGCCTGGAGTGTAGCCCCAATATCTAATGAAAAACTGTTTTTT. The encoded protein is CAWSVAPISNEKLFF.

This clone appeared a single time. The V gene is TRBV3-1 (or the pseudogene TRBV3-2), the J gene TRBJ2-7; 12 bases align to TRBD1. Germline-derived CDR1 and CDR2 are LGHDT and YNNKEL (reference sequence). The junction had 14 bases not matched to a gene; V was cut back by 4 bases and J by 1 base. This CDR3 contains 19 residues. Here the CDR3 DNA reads TGTGCCAGCAGCCCTCTACCGGGACAGGGGGCATGGAGATCCTACGAGCAGTACTTC. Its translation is CASSPLPGQGAWRSYEQYF.

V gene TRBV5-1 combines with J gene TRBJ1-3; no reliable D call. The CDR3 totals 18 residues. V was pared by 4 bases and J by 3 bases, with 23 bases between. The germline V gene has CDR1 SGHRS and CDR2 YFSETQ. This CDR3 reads CASSTQRTFPGGGNTIYF. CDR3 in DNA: TGCGCCAGCAGCACACAACGGACCTTCCCGGGAGGTGGAAACACCATATATTTT.

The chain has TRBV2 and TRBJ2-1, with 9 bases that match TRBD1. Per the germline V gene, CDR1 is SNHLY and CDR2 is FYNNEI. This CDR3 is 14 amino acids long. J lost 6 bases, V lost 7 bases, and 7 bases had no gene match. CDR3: CASTQGAVINEQFF. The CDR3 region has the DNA TGTGCCAGCACACAGGGGGCGGTAATCAATGAGCAGTTCTTC.

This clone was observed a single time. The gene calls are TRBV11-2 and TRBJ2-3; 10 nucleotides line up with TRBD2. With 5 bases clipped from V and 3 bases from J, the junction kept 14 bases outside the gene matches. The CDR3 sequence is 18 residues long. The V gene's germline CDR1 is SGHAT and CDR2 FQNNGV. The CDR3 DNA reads TGTGCCAGCAGCCCCGGGACACCCGAGGGACTAGCGACAGATACGCAGTATTTT. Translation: CASSPGTPEGLATDTQYF.

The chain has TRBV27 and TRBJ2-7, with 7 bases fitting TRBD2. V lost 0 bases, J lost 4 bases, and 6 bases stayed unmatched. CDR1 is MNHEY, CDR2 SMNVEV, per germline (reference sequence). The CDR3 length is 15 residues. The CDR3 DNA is TGTGCCAGCAGTTTATCGTTAGCGGGCGGATACGAGCAGTACTTC. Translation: CASSLSLAGGYEQYF.